Presented here are 14 T cell receptor beta chains from one specimen sequenced in a study of T cells in Graves' hyperthyroidism and ophthalmopathy (dated 2019 in TCRdb). To prepare the library, multiplex PCR was applied. The instrument was an Illumina HiSeq 2000. TCR beta CDR3 regions were amplified from RNA transcripts. A first-round RT-PCR of the TCR CDR3 used the HTBI primer set with the Qiagen OneStep RT-PCR kit. The public reads were reanalyzed by TCRdb: fastp trimming at Q25, MiXCR alignment, in-frame beta chains only. Merged by CDR3 protein, the rows form single entries marked with the most common genes and DNA. The sample yields roughly 500,000 distinct CDR3 sequences; around 50% were counted once. In total, the top ten clones hold about two fifths of the sample. The specimen was peripheral blood or thyroid tissue (not recorded which). All receptors derive from an adult woman with Graves' disease, either hyperthyroidism or ophthalmopathy (not recorded which).

This clonotype came up many times. J is TRBJ1-2 and V is TRBV6-2 or TRBV6-3; no clear D. The CDR3 consists of 10 residues. Per germline, CDR1 MNHEY and CDR2 SVGEGT. V was clipped by 8 bases and J by 8 bases, with 9 bases between them. The CDR3 loop is CASGPIGYTF. As DNA, the CDR3 is TGTGCCAGCGGACCTATAGGCTACACCTTC.

This clonotype showed up just a few times. One end of the junction varies from germline; a read error may be responsible. The chain couples TRBV7-2 to TRBJ2-2; TRBD2 matches 11 bases. The CDR3 length is 15 residues. The germline CDR1 and CDR2 sequences are SGHTA and FQGNSA. CDR3 in amino acids: CASRLAGGGTGELFF. In DNA, the CDR3 is TGTGCCAGCAGATTAGCGGGGGGGGGCACCGGGGAGCTGTTTTTT.

This chain connects TRBV6-5 to TRBJ2-7; D remains unclear. V was pared by 5 bases and J by 2 bases, with 19 bases between. This CDR3 comprises 16 residues. From germline, CDR1 is MNHEY and CDR2 SVGAGI. The DNA of the CDR3 is TGTGCCAGCAGTGATCGGAAGCGAGTGCCGACCTACGAGCAGTACTTC. Its protein is CASSDRKRVPTYEQYF.

Concerning this clonotype itself: Mismatch with germline at one junction end may stem from a read error. J is TRBJ2-3 and V is TRBV7-7; weak D call: TRBD2 (6 bases). Germline assignment: CDR1 SSHAT and CDR2 FNYEAQ (reference sequence). The CDR3 extends over 16 amino acids. The CDR3 region is CASSPARTWRADTQYF. The CDR3, as DNA: TGTGCTAGCAGCCCCGCCCGGACGTGGAGGGCAGATACGCAGTATTTT.

This clonotype was found many times. V is TRBV4-1 and J is TRBJ1-2; D gene ambiguous. The CDR3 extends over 15 amino acids. V gave up 1 base and J gave up 4 bases, with 13 bases separating them. In germline, CDR1 is MGHRA, CDR2 YSYEKL. The CDR3 bases are TGCGCCAGCAGCCAAGGTGTGGGTCCCGCCTATGGCTACACCTTC. Translated: CASSQGVGPAYGYTF.

This clonotype was seen repeatedly, ten times or more. The chain is built from TRBV4-3 and TRBJ2-7, with 7 bases that match TRBD2. With 3 bases clipped from V and 3 bases from J, the junction kept 8 bases outside the gene matches. This CDR3 comprises 15 residues. In germline, CDR1 is LGHNA, CDR2 YSLEER. The CDR3 DNA reads TGCGCCAGCAGCCAGCGTTTCGGGGGGAACTACGAGCAGTACTTC. It specifies CASSQRFGGNYEQYF.

This clonotype was found a few times. The rearrangement links TRBV7-9 to TRBJ1-5; 9 bases map to TRBD1. Trimming at V came to 11 bases and at J to 8 bases, leaving 13 bases not matched to a gene. The length of the CDR3 is 14 residues. In germline, CDR1 is SEHNR, CDR2 FQNEAQ (reference sequence). CDR3 amino acids: CAVAARDRVEPQHF. In DNA form, the CDR3 reads TGTGCCGTCGCCGCCCGGGACAGGGTTGAGCCCCAGCATTTT.

This clonotype showed up just once. Relative to the germline gene, one junction end is altered; a read error may explain this. The rearrangement uses TRBV5-1 and TRBJ1-1, with a weak D call TRBD1 (5 bases). This CDR3 is 11 amino acids long. Germline assignment: CDR1 SGHRS and CDR2 YFSETQ. The CDR3 DNA sequence: TGCGCCAGCAGCTTGGGCGCGGGGGTCAGCTTT. It is translated as CASSLGAGVSF.

This clonotype appeared a few times. V is TRBV7-3 and J is TRBJ2-5; D is possibly TRBD1 or TRBD2 (5 bases each). Germline V lookup: CDR1 SGHTA, CDR2 FQGTGA. The germline V and J ends were trimmed by 0 bases and 5 bases, with 13 bases remaining between them. This CDR3 has 15 residues. CDR3 sequence (DNA): TGTGCCAGCAGCTTAACGGGGACGGAAGGGGAGACCCAGTACTTC. It translates to CASSLTGTEGETQYF.

This chain uses TRBV11-1 with TRBJ2-7; D gene unclear. Per germline, CDR1 SGHAT and CDR2 FQDESV (reference sequence). The ends were cut back, 3 bases at V and 5 bases at J, with 17 bases in the middle. The CDR3 is made up of 15 amino acids. The CDR3 spells CASSFLGTKAHEQYF. For the CDR3, the DNA is TGTGCCAGCAGCTTTTTAGGCACCAAGGCTCACGAGCAGTACTTC.

This chain uses TRBV7-8 with TRBJ1-2; TRBD1 might be the D (5 bases). Germline V gene data show CDR1 as SGHVS and CDR2 as FQNEAQ. Trimming cost V 5 bases and J 6 bases, with 16 bases left between them. This CDR3 spans 14 amino acids. CDR3 amino acids: CASSVTVLIDGYTF. The CDR3 DNA follows: TGTGCCAGCAGCGTGACAGTTTTAATCGATGGCTACACCTTC.

This clonotype showed up just a few times. V and J are TRBV7-9 and TRBJ1-1, with 8 bases identical to TRBD1. CDR1 and CDR2 (germline): SEHNR, FQNEAQ (reference sequence). After removal of 0 bases from V and 7 bases from J, the junction contained 4 bases not matched to a gene. This CDR3 has 14 residues. The CDR3 loop is CASSLAGTGREAFF. CDR3 nucleotide sequence: TGTGCCAGCAGCTTAGCGGGGACAGGCCGTGAAGCTTTCTTT.

The V gene is TRBV10-3, the J gene TRBJ2-2, with 7 bases matching TRBD1. The germline V gene encodes CDR1 ENHRY and CDR2 SYGVKD. This CDR3 comprises 14 residues. The ends lost 5 bases at V and 3 bases at J; junction bases unmatched: 3. CDR3 DNA: TGTGCCATCAGTCGGACAGGAGACACCGGGGAGCTGTTTTTT. Translation gives CAISRTGDTGELFF.

Details on this clonotype: The conserved phenylalanine or tryptophan normally closing the CDR3 is absent here, so this likely arose from a read error. No DNA is shown, since the ends of the CDR3 on it are uncertain; the CDR3 is the one TCRdb lists. This chain connects TRBV7-8 to TRBJ2-5; the D segment call TRBD2 is taken from the table without a DNA check. Germline CDR1 SGHVS, CDR2 FQNEAQ. The CDR3 comprises 11 residues, both ends counted. The CDR3 reads CASSINSGRDY.